This record concerns one T cell receptor (beta chain) sequence. The antigen remains undetermined. The data were produced by immunoSEQ multiplex PCR, yet TCRdb's version contains in-frame clones alone and is incomplete. The sample has about 68,000 clones, around four fifths seen once. The CDR3 extends over 18 amino acids. The trim removed 9 bases at V and 4 bases at J, leaving 20 bases unmatched. Germline CDR1 MGHRA, CDR2 YSYEKL. The data are from a study of T cell responses to AZD1222 COVID-19 vaccine. About the research overall: Second-dose groups at about 4 or about 12 weeks were pooled. Study results and caveats: All repertoire sampling was performed exclusively after the peak T cell response.

This chain connects TRBV4-1 to TRBJ2-5; 10 bases map to TRBD2. Sequences were derived from peripheral blood, sampled on day 0 of AZD1222 vaccination. This sequence originates from an adult in good health. The DNA of the CDR3 is TGCGCCAGTTCTCCTTCGGGACTAGCGCGAGGGCCGACAGAGACCCAGTACTTC. This translates into CASSPSGLARGPTETQYF.